This TCR beta chain originates from a study of cytomegalovirus exposure and HLA in healthy donors. Regarding the study as a whole: Researchers left out some V segments, among them TRBV6-2 and TRBV6-3, as indistinguishable.

Regarding this clone: Its antigen is undetermined.

PCR was performed using 60 Vbeta and 13 Jbeta primers. Sequencing used immunoSEQ multiplex PCR; TCRdb keeps in-frame clones, though not all of them. The sample has 59,000 or so clones; about 85% are singletons. After removal of 8 bases from V and 6 bases from J, the junction contained 9 bases not matched to a gene. This CDR3 contains 14 residues. Germline V gives CDR1 SGHRS, CDR2 YFSETQ. Sample: PBMCs. This receptor was obtained from a female donor in good health and CMV-seronegative. This chain uses TRBV5-1 with TRBJ2-3, with TRBD2 matching over 10 bases. The CDR3 region has the DNA TGCGCCAGTCACCTTAGCGGGGGGCCGGATACGCAGTATTTT. It is translated as CASHLSGGPDTQYF.